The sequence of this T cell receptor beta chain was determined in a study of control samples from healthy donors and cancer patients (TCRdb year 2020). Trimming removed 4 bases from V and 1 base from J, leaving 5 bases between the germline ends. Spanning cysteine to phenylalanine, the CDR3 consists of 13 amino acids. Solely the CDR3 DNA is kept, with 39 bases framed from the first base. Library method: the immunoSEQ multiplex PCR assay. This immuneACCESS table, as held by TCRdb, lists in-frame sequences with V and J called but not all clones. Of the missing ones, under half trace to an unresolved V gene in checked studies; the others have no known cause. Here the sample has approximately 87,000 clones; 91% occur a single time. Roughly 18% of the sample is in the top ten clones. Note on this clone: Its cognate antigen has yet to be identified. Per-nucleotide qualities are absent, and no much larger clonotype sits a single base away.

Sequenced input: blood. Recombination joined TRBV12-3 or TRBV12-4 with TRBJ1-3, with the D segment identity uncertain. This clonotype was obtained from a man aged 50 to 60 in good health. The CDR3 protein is CASSSGSGNTIYF. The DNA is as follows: TGTGCCAGCAGTTCGGGTTCTGGAAACACCATATATTTT.